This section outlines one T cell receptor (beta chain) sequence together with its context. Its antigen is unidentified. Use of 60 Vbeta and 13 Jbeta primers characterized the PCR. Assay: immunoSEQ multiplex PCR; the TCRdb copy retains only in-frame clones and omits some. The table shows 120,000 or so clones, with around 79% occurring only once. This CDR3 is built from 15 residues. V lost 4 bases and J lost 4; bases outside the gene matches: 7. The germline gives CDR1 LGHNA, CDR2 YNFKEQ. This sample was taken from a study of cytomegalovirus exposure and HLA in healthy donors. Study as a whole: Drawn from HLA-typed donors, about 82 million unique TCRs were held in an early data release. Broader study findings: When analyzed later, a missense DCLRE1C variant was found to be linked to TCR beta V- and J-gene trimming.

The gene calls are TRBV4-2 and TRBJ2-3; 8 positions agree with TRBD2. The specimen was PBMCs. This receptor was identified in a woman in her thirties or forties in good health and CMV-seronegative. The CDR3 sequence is CASSLEREPSDTQYF. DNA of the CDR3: TGTGCCAGCAGCCTTGAGCGGGAGCCGTCAGATACGCAGTATTTT.